This record covers a single T cell receptor (beta chain). CDR1 SNHLY and CDR2 FYNNEI come from the germline V gene. After removal of 6 bases from V and 3 bases from J, the junction contained 7 bases not matched to a gene. The CDR3 length is 17 residues. This sample was taken from a study of sequential checkpoint blockade in melanoma. Study background: First-line arms were nivolumab then ipilimumab, or the reverse, randomized 1:1.

Treatment of the sample: randomized to nivolumab then ipilimumab (arm A) or the reverse (arm B). Patients had received no earlier DNA-damaging chemotherapy. Live CD3+CD8+ CD19− CD56− cells were sorted from PBMCs. The repertoire was sequenced with immunoSEQ multiplex PCR; TCRdb's copy has only in-frame clones and lacks some. The sample has some 6,000 clones; 70% to 90% are singletons. The material sequenced was CD8+ T cells sorted from blood (inferred from file names), taken from a patient given nivolumab and ipilimumab in sequence. The receptor was isolated from a human donor with melanoma. The V gene is TRBV2, the J gene TRBJ2-1, with TRBD2 identical over 14 bases. Written as DNA, the CDR3 is TGTGCCAGCAGCAGGGGACTAGCGGGAGCCTTCTACAATGAGCAGTTCTTC. Residues: CASSRGLAGAFYNEQFF.